Detailed here is one T cell receptor (beta chain). The data were obtained in a study of T cell responses to AZD1222 COVID-19 vaccine. The study pooled second doses at about 4 or about 12 weeks. Unmatched junction bases numbered 5, after V lost 5 bases and J lost 7 bases. CDR3 size: 13 residues. Germline lookup yields CDR1 MDHEN and CDR2 SYDVKM. Clones were read by immunoSEQ multiplex PCR, and TCRdb kept only the in-frame ones, dropping some. Of roughly 200,000 clones listed, roughly nine tenths are singletons. The chain combines TRBV28 with TRBJ1-5; TRBD1 matches 7 bases. Material: peripheral blood, obtained 28 days after the second AZD1222 dose. This TCR was recovered from an adult who received the AZD1222 COVID-19 vaccine. The CDR3 loop is CASSTQQGQPQHF. The CDR3, as DNA: TGTGCCAGCAGTACCCAACAGGGGCAGCCCCAGCATTTT.